Listed below are T cell receptor beta chains from one sample, sequenced in a study of T cell changes during pregnancy in multiple sclerosis. Only in-frame clones appear in the TCRdb table, and some are missing; sequencing was by immunoSEQ multiplex PCR. The table has about 75,000 clones, about 90% seen once. The starting material was peripheral blood, obtained in the first trimester of pregnancy. These TCRs come from a female donor in good health, enrolled as a control in a pregnancy study. Each CDR3 is given with its conserved first and last residue. The D gene is left open where the match is weak. Clone size is given for some rows only: seen once, a few or many times, or a class if the clone is expanded.

clone_size,d_call,v_call,cdr3_length,j_call,cdr3_aa,cdr3_nt
.,TRBD1,TRBV5-1,16,TRBJ1-2,CASSPVSAGGAYGYTF,TGCGCCAGCAGCCCCGTCTCGGCAGGGGGCGCTTATGGCTACACCTTC
.,.,TRBV7-2,14,TRBJ2-1,CASSRLIANNEQFF,TGTGCCAGCAGCCGATTAATAGCGAACAATGAGCAGTTCTTC
.,.,TRBV7-7,17,TRBJ2-1,CASSLELAASSYNEQFF,TGTGCTAGCAGCTTAGAGTTAGCGGCTAGCTCCTACAATGAGCAGTTCTTC
.,TRBD1,TRBV5-4,13,TRBJ1-2,CASSPDRHYGYTF,TGTGCCAGCAGCCCGGACAGGCACTATGGCTACACCTTC
once,.,TRBV10-2,17,TRBJ2-3,CASSESRAGTSTDTQYF,TGCGCCAGCAGTGAGTCGAGGGCAGGTACTAGCACAGATACGCAGTATTTT
.,.,TRBV5-1,14,TRBJ2-7,CASSPGGSSYEQYF,TGCGCCAGCAGCCCCGGAGGGTCCTCCTACGAGCAGTACTTC
.,.,TRBV5-1,16,TRBJ1-6,CASSRDSLTYNSPLHF,TGCGCCAGCAGCCGAGACAGCCTCACCTATAATTCACCCCTCCACTTT
.,.,TRBV14,14,TRBJ2-5,CASSQLRGQETQYF,TGTGCCAGCAGCCAATTAAGGGGCCAAGAGACCCAGTACTTC
.,.,TRBV15,18,TRBJ2-1,CATSRALGGSGSYNEQFF,TGTGCCACCAGCAGAGCCCTGGGGGGTAGCGGTTCCTACAATGAGCAGTTCTTC
once,TRBD1,TRBV28,14,TRBJ1-4,CASSLSGGNEKLFF,TGTGCCAGCAGTTTATCAGGGGGGAATGAAAAACTGTTTTTT
.,.,TRBV29-1,11,TRBJ1-1,CSVTRSTEAFF,TGCAGCGTTACCCGGAGCACTGAAGCTTTCTTT
once,TRBD1,TRBV4-3,14,TRBJ1-1,CASSPHTGQGEAFF,TGCGCCAGCAGCCCCCACACGGGACAGGGGGAAGCTTTCTTT
.,.,TRBV14,14,TRBJ2-2,CASSQVGGTGELFF,TGTGCCAGCAGCCAAGTGGGGGGCACCGGGGAGCTGTTTTTT
few,TRBD1,TRBV19,12,TRBJ1-3,CATRTGGNTIYF,TGTGCCACCCGGACAGGGGGCAACACCATATATTTT
.,TRBD2,TRBV14,15,TRBJ2-1,CASSQRGSSYNEQFF,TGTGCCAGCAGCCAGCGGGGGAGCTCCTACAATGAGCAGTTCTTC
once,.,TRBV5-6,13,TRBJ1-2,CASHNYIEYGYTF,TGTGCCAGCCACAACTATATTGAGTATGGCTACACCTTC
.,TRBD1,TRBV29-1,12,TRBJ1-5,CSVGAGGQPQHF,TGCAGCGTTGGAGCAGGGGGTCAGCCCCAGCATTTT
.,TRBD1,TRBV6-1,15,TRBJ1-5,CASTSGTGFLGAQHF,TGTGCCAGCACTTCCGGGACAGGTTTTCTTGGGGCCCAGCATTTT
.,.,TRBV2,15,TRBJ2-3,CASSQGGPSTDTQYF,TGTGCCAGCAGTCAGGGGGGACCTAGCACAGATACGCAGTATTTT
.,.,TRBV7-8,16,TRBJ1-3,CASTLEQGLGTNTIYF,TGTGCCAGCACCCTTGAGCAGGGGTTAGGGACAAACACCATATATTTT
once,.,TRBV9,15,TRBJ1-1,CASSSLGGTDTEAFF,TGTGCCAGCAGCTCCCTGGGGGGTACGGACACTGAAGCTTTCTTT
.,.,TRBV28,16,TRBJ2-7,CASSLPYVADSYEQYF,TGTGCCAGCAGTTTACCTTATGTGGCCGACTCCTACGAGCAGTACTTC
few,.,TRBV5-1,16,TRBJ1-2,CASSDTQQGGTAGYTF,TGCGCCAGCAGCGATACCCAACAAGGAGGGACGGCTGGCTACACCTTC
.,TRBD1,TRBV6-5,14,TRBJ2-5,CASRFGTAQETQYF,TGTGCCAGCCGTTTTGGGACAGCCCAAGAGACCCAGTACTTC
.,.,TRBV11-1,13,TRBJ1-2,CASSFAGNYGYTF,TGTGCCAGCAGCTTTGCAGGGAACTATGGCTACACCTTC
.,.,TRBV6-6,13,TRBJ1-5,CASSVSAGQPQHF,TGTGCCAGCAGCGTCTCGGCGGGGCAGCCCCAGCATTTT
.,TRBD1,TRBV4-3,16,TRBJ2-6,CASSPGQGSGANVLTF,TGCGCCAGCAGCCCGGGACAGGGCTCTGGGGCCAACGTCCTGACTTTC
.,.,TRBV4-1,15,TRBJ2-7,CASSIRGDTSGEQYF,TGCGCCAGCAGCATTCGGGGGGACACTTCGGGCGAGCAGTACTTC